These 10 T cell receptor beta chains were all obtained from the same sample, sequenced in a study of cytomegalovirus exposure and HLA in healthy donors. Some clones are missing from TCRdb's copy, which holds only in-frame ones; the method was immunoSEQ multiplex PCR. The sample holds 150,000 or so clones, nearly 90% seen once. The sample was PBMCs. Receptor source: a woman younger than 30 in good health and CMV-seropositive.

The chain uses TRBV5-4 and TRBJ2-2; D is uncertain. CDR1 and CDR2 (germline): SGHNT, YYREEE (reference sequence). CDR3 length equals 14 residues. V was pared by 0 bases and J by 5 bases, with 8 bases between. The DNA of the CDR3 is TGTGCCAGCAGCTTGGCTGGCCAGACCGGGGAGCTGTTTTTT. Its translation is CASSLAGQTGELFF.

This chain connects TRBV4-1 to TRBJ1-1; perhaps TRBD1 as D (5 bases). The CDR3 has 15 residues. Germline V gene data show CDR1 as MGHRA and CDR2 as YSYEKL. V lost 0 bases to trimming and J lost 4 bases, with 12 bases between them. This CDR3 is CASSQDSGGSTEAFF. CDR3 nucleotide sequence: TGCGCCAGCAGCCAAGATTCCGGGGGGAGCACTGAAGCTTTCTTT.

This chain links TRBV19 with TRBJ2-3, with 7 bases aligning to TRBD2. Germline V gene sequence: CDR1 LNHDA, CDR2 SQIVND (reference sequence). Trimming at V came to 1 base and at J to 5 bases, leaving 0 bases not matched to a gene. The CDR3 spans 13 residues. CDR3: CASSIGGGDTQYF. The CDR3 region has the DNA TGTGCCAGTAGTATAGGCGGGGGAGATACGCAGTATTTT.

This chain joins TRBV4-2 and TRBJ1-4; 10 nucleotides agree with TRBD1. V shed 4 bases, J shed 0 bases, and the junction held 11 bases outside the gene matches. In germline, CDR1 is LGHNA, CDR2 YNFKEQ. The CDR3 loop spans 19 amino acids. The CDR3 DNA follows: TGTGCCAGCAGCCGAAGAGGGACAGGGGATCGGGCAACTAATGAAAAACTGTTTTTT. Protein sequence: CASSRRGTGDRATNEKLFF.

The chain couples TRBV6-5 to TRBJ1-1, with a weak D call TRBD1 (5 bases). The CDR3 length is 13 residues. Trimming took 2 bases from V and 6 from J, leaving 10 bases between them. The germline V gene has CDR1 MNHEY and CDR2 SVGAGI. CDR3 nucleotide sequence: TGTGCCAGCAGTTACGGTGGGGACTCTGAAGCTTTCTTT. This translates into CASSYGGDSEAFF.

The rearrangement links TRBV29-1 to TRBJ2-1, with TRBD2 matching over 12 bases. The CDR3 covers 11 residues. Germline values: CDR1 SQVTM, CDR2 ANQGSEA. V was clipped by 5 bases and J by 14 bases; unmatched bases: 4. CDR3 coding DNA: TGCAGCGTTTCTAGCGGGGGGGTGGAGTTCTTC. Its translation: CSVSSGGVEFF.

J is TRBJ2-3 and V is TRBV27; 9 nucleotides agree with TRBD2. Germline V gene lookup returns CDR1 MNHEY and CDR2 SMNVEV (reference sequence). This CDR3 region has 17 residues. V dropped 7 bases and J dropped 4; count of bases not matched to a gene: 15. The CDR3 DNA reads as TGTGCCAGCACTAACCCTCGGGCTAGCGGGATGGCAGATACGCAGTATTTT. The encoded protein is CASTNPRASGMADTQYF.

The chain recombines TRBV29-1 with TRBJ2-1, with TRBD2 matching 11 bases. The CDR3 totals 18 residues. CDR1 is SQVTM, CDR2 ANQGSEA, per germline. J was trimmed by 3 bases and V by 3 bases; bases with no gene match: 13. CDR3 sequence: CSVESISSGGIFYNEQFF. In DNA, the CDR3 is TGCAGCGTTGAGAGCATCTCTAGCGGGGGGATTTTCTACAATGAGCAGTTCTTC.

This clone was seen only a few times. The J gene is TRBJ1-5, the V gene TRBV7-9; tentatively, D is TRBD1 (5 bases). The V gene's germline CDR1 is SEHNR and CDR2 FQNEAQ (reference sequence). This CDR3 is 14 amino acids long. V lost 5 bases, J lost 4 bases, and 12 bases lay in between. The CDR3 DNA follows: TGTGCCAGCAGCCCCGGGGCGGGGAATCAGCCCCAGCATTTT. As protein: CASSPGAGNQPQHF.

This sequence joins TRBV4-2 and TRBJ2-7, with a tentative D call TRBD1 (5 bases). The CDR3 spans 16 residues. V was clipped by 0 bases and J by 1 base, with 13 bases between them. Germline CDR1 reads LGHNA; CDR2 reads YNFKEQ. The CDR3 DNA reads TGTGCCAGCAGCCAAGATCTGGCAGGGCCGTCCTACGAGCAGTACTTC. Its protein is CASSQDLAGPSYEQYF.